The subject of this entry is one T cell receptor beta chain. This entry is derived from a study of blood T cell repertoires in COVID-19. About the research overall: The samples span acute and convalescent COVID-19 from the United States, Italy and Spain.

Original handling: Counts of nucleated cells, estimated from reference gene primer amplification, were obtained. Profiled with immunoSEQ multiplex PCR; TCRdb holds only in-frame clones, not every one. V and J calls and clone size come straight from that table; D and trimming were deduced from the DNA. The sample carries some 300,000 clones, about 87% recorded once. CDR3 length: 14 residues. The V gene's germline CDR1 is GTSNPN and CDR2 SVGIG (reference sequence). V was clipped by 2 bases and J by 1 base; unmatched bases: 2. The chain couples TRBV30 to TRBJ2-1; 7 nucleotides align to TRBD2. Sequenced sample: peripheral blood. This receptor was taken from a woman aged 25 to 39 who had recovered from COVID-19. CDR3 DNA: TGTGCCTGGAGTCGGGGAGGGTCCTACAATGAGCAGTTCTTC. It codes for CAWSRGGSYNEQFF.